The 31 T cell receptor beta chains below all came from one sample that was sequenced in a study of shared T cell receptors in the human thymus. Using immunoSEQ multiplex PCR, the repertoire was profiled, and TCRdb retains in-frame clones only, with some absent. The sample shows hundreds of thousands of clones, roughly 90% of them seen only once. These data are also associated with another study on human thymus T cells.

The sample consisted of thymocytes. Source of these receptors: a boy under two years old with a congenital heart defect.

The V call is TRBV19, the J call TRBJ2-7, with a possible D match to TRBD1 (6 bases). V dropped 6 bases and J dropped 2 bases, with 17 bases sitting between them. Germline V gene lookup returns CDR1 LNHDA and CDR2 SQIVND (reference sequence). This CDR3 comprises 15 residues. CDR3 DNA: TGTGCCAGTAGCATAAGGGGGAGAGGGCCCTACGAGCAGTACTTC. Translating gives CASSIRGRGPYEQYF.

V gene TRBV7-2 combines with J gene TRBJ2-7, with D tentatively TRBD2 (6 bases). V was pared by 3 bases and J by 4 bases, with 28 bases between. The CDR3 runs to 19 residues. The V gene's germline CDR1 is SGHTA and CDR2 FQGNSA. CDR3 region: CASSFPLGREVRDWYEQYF. The CDR3 nucleotides are TGTGCCAGCAGCTTCCCCCTCGGGCGGGAAGTACGGGATTGGTACGAGCAGTACTTC.

As for this clone: Other DNA sequences from this sample encode an identical CDR3 as well. The chain uses TRBV5-1 and TRBJ2-3, with 11 bases identical to TRBD2. The CDR3 length is 16 residues. Per germline, CDR1 SGHRS and CDR2 YFSETQ. Losses at the gene ends were 4 bases for V and 2 bases for J; bases not matched to a gene: 6. CDR3 region: CASSKIAGGPTDTQYF. The DNA of the CDR3 is TGCGCCAGCAGCAAAATAGCGGGAGGGCCCACAGATACGCAGTATTTT.

The chain has TRBV29-1 and TRBJ2-5; 9 bases are a match to TRBD1. V dropped 7 bases and J dropped 3; count of bases not matched to a gene: 3. Germline CDR1 reads SQVTM; CDR2 reads ANQGSEA. This CDR3 comprises 12 residues. The CDR3 region is CSAGTGKETQYF. The DNA of the CDR3 is TGCAGCGCCGGGACAGGGAAAGAGACCCAGTACTTC.

CDR3 residues: CASSSNGLNYGYTF. DNA for the CDR3: TGTGCCAGCAGCTCAAACGGACTGAACTATGGCTACACCTTC. This chain uses TRBV11-3 with TRBJ1-2; D is uncertain. V was trimmed by 4 bases and J by 2 bases, leaving 11 bases between them. CDR3 length equals 14 residues. In germline, CDR1 is SGHNT, CDR2 YENEEA.

The V call is TRBV4-1, the J call TRBJ2-2, with 10 positions matching TRBD2. The CDR3 covers 21 residues. Germline V lookup: CDR1 MGHRA, CDR2 YSYEKL. With 3 bases clipped from V and 4 bases from J, the junction kept 20 bases outside the gene matches. CDR3 sequence (DNA): TGCGCCAGCAGCCAGATCCGCTTCTCCTTACTAGCGGGAAACGCCACCGGGGAGCTGTTTTTT. It translates to CASSQIRFSLLAGNATGELFF.

This chain uses TRBV27 with TRBJ2-7; 9 bases map to TRBD1. CDR3 length: 16 amino acids. V lost 6 bases and J lost 2; bases outside the gene matches: 11. CDR1 and CDR2 from the germline V gene are MNHEY and SMNVEV (reference sequence). The CDR3 DNA reads as TGTGCCAGCAGCCCGAAGAGGGACAGGGCTGCCTACGAGCAGTACTTC. It translates to CASSPKRDRAAYEQYF.

This clone was observed once. The CDR3, as DNA: TGCGCCAGCAGCTTCGCTCGGAGGGCGGGAGAAGGGAATGAGCAGTTCTTC. Protein product: CASSFARRAGEGNEQFF. J is TRBJ2-1 and V is TRBV5-1, with 7 bases lining up with TRBD2. Germline loops: CDR1 SGHRS, CDR2 YFSETQ. After removal of 2 bases from V and 7 bases from J, the junction contained 15 bases not matched to a gene. This CDR3 region has 17 residues. The full variable domain, rest sourced from reference TRBV5-1 and TRBJ2-1, is KAGVTQTPRYLIKTRGQQVTLSCSPISGHRSVSWYQQTPGQGLQFLFEYFSETQRNKGNFPGRFSGRQFSNSRSEMNVSTLELGDSALYLCASSFARRAGEGNEQFFGPGTRLTVL.

The chain couples TRBV5-1 to TRBJ2-2; D gene ambiguous. Germline CDR1 and CDR2: SGHRS and YFSETQ. V shed 0 bases and J shed 1 base, with 7 bases lying between them. This CDR3 is 15 amino acids long. CDR3 sequence (DNA): TGCGCCAGCAGCTTGGCCGCGGAGAACACCGGGGAGCTGTTTTTT. Protein product: CASSLAAENTGELFF. The full variable domain, in which reference TRBV5-1 and TRBJ2-2 provide the parts outside the CDR3, is KAGVTQTPRYLIKTRGQQVTLSCSPISGHRSVSWYQQTPGQGLQFLFEYFSETQRNKGNFPGRFSGRQFSNSRSEMNVSTLELGDSALYLCASSLAAENTGELFFGEGSRLTVL.

This clone came up once. The rearrangement uses TRBV15 and TRBJ1-4; possible D gene TRBD1, 5 bases. This CDR3 contains 15 residues. The V gene lost 5 bases and the J gene lost 7 bases, with 17 bases spanning the gap. Germline V gene data show CDR1 as LNHNV and CDR2 as YYDKDF (reference sequence). As DNA, the CDR3 is TGTGCCACCAGCGGCGCGGGGGAACCAGTTGAAAAACTGTTTTTT. Protein sequence: CATSGAGEPVEKLFF. Together with reference TRBV15 and TRBJ1-4, the CDR3 gives the full variable domain: DAMVIQNPRYQVTQFGKPVTLSCSQTLNHNVMYWYQQKSSQAPKLLFHYYDKDFNNEADTPDNFQSRRPNTSFCFLDIRSPGLGDTAMYLCATSGAGEPVEKLFFGSGTQLSVL.

This clone was counted a few times. The V call is TRBV4-1, the J call TRBJ2-7, with 8 positions matching TRBD2. Germline trimming cut 4 bases from V and 3 bases from J; bases unmatched to any gene: 17. This CDR3 is built from 18 residues. CDR1 is MGHRA and CDR2 is YSYEKL in the germline V gene. The CDR3 loop reads CASSPRGGAGGLFYEQYF. The CDR3 DNA follows: TGCGCCAGCAGCCCCCGGGGGGGGGCCGGGGGGCTCTTCTACGAGCAGTACTTC.

This clone came up once. The chain carries TRBV10-3 and TRBJ2-3, with 10 bases aligning to TRBD2. V shed 3 bases, J shed 2 bases, and the junction held 5 bases outside the gene matches. This CDR3 is built from 16 residues. Germline assignment: CDR1 ENHRY and CDR2 SYGVKD. CDR3 DNA sequence: TGTGCCATCAGTGAAGGACTAGCGGACCCCACAGATACGCAGTATTTT. Amino acid sequence: CAISEGLADPTDTQYF.

The V gene is TRBV7-9, the J gene TRBJ1-3, with a weak D call TRBD1 (6 bases). The V end was cut by 5 bases, the J end by 0 bases, with 14 bases between. CDR3 length: 16 amino acids. Germline CDR1 and CDR2: SEHNR and FQNEAQ (reference sequence). CDR3 amino acids: CASSPERGSSGNTIYF. In DNA form, the CDR3 reads TGTGCCAGCAGCCCGGAGAGGGGGAGCTCTGGAAACACCATATATTTT.

This sequence joins TRBV5-8 and TRBJ2-1; the match to TRBD1 covers 8 bases. The CDR3 loop spans 17 amino acids. Trimming took 4 bases from V and 0 from J; bases not matched to a gene: 9. From germline, CDR1 is SGHTS and CDR2 YDEGEE. DNA of the CDR3: TGTGCCAGCAGCAACCAGGACAGGGTGTTCTCCTACAATGAGCAGTTCTTC. It specifies CASSNQDRVFSYNEQFF.

The chain couples TRBV7-9 to TRBJ2-7; TRBD2 aligns across 8 bases. The CDR3 spans 17 residues. Germline loops: CDR1 SEHNR, CDR2 FQNEAQ (reference sequence). The V gene end was trimmed by 5 bases and the J gene end by 2 bases; junction bases not matched to a gene: 14. CDR3 sequence (DNA): TGTGCCAGCAGCACAAAGGGGGGCTTGCGGGGGGCCTACGAGCAGTACTTC. Translating gives CASSTKGGLRGAYEQYF. Combining the CDR3 with reference TRBV7-9 and TRBJ2-7 gives the whole variable domain DTGVSQNPRHKITKRGQNVTFRCDPISEHNRLYWYRQTLGQGPEFLTYFQNEAQLEKSRLLSDRFSAERPKGSFSTLEIQRTEQGDSAMYLCASSTKGGLRGAYEQYFGPGTRLTVT.

The chain uses TRBV11-3 and TRBJ2-7, with D possibly matching TRBD2 (6 bases). This CDR3 contains 15 residues. Germline-derived CDR1 and CDR2 are SGHNT and YENEEA. V lost 1 base and J lost 1, with 11 bases in between. The CDR3 nucleotides read TGTGCCAGCAGCTTAGCGGGCGGGAAATCCTACGAGCAGTACTTC. Its translation: CASSLAGGKSYEQYF.

This sequence joins TRBV2 and TRBJ2-7; the match to TRBD2 covers 10 bases. CDR1 and CDR2 from the germline V gene are SNHLY and FYNNEI. This CDR3 has 16 amino acids. Trimming took 0 bases from V and 6 from J; bases not matched to a gene: 8. The CDR3 reads CASSEAWLAGVGEQYF. The CDR3 nucleotides read TGTGCCAGCAGTGAAGCCTGGCTAGCGGGAGTCGGCGAGCAGTACTTC.

This clone was observed a handful of times. This chain connects TRBV7-6 to TRBJ2-3; 8 bases map to TRBD2. V trimming: 2 bases; J trimming: 4 bases; junction bases outside the gene matches: 5. This CDR3 is 15 amino acids long. Germline loops: CDR1 SGHVS, CDR2 FNYEAQ. The CDR3 is CASSLTGGPADTQYF. CDR3 DNA: TGTGCCAGCAGCTTAACGGGAGGGCCAGCAGATACGCAGTATTTT.

This clone appeared once. V usage is TRBV13 and J usage is TRBJ2-5, with TRBD2 matching over 8 bases. The better agreement between TRBJ2-7 and the DNA end casts doubt on the J call. Germline V CDR1 and CDR2: PRHDT, FYEKMQ (reference sequence). The CDR3 runs to 15 residues. The CDR3 here is CASSLAGGPGPEQYF. DNA of the CDR3: TGTGCCAGCAGCTTAGCGGGAGGGCCCGGGCCCGAGCAGTACTTC.

The V gene is TRBV12-1, the J gene TRBJ2-2; the table's TRBD2 call for D was not verified on the DNA. TRBV12-1 is recorded as a pseudogene. This CDR3 is built from 15 residues. The CDR3 spells CASSFGTSFTGELFF. CDR3 sequence (DNA): TGTGCCAGCAGCTTTGGGACTAGCTTTACCGGGGAGCTGTTTTTT.

The rearrangement links TRBV4-2 to TRBJ2-1, with TRBD2 identical over 14 bases. Germline values: CDR1 LGHNA, CDR2 YNFKEQ. Germline trimming cut 0 bases from V and 0 bases from J; bases unmatched to any gene: 10. This CDR3 comprises 21 residues. CDR3 loop: CASSQDLGLAGGVSSYNEQFF. The CDR3 nucleotides read TGTGCCAGCAGCCAAGATCTAGGACTAGCGGGAGGTGTAAGCTCCTACAATGAGCAGTTCTTC.

The chain carries TRBV7-9 and TRBJ2-1; 11 positions match TRBD1. The V segment lost 1 base and the J segment 6 bases; nucleotides outside the gene matches: 5. Germline V gene lookup returns CDR1 SEHNR and CDR2 FQNEAQ (reference sequence). The CDR3 sequence is 16 residues long. CDR3 sequence reads: CASSLGGQGAGNEQFF. The CDR3 nucleotides read TGTGCCAGCAGCTTAGGAGGACAGGGGGCGGGCAATGAGCAGTTCTTC.

This sequence joins TRBV5-5 and TRBJ2-1; possible D gene TRBD2, 5 bases. Trimming shortened V by 4 bases and J by 0 bases, and 11 bases separated the two germline ends. CDR1 and CDR2 (germline): SGHKS, YYEKEE (reference sequence). This CDR3 contains 15 residues. The CDR3 reads CASSSSVSSYNEQFF. In nucleotides, the CDR3 is TGTGCCAGCAGCAGTAGCGTCAGCTCCTACAATGAGCAGTTCTTC.

CDR3 sequence: CSVETRQGETQYF. Here the CDR3 DNA reads TGCAGCGTTGAAACGCGGCAGGGGGAGACCCAGTACTTC. V gene TRBV29-1 combines with J gene TRBJ2-5, with a weak D call TRBD1 (6 bases). The CDR3 loop spans 13 amino acids. V dropped 2 bases and J dropped 5 bases, with 12 bases sitting between them. The germline CDR1 and CDR2 sequences are SQVTM and ANQGSEA.

This rearrangement joins TRBV6-1 to TRBJ2-5; 13 nucleotides line up with TRBD2. Trimming took 7 bases from V and 3 from J; bases not matched to a gene: 5. In germline, CDR1 is MNHNS, CDR2 SASEGT. The CDR3 length is 15 residues. Here the CDR3 DNA reads TGTGCCAGCACCAGGACTAGCGGGAGCAAAGAGACCCAGTACTTC. Protein product: CASTRTSGSKETQYF.

This clone has just one count. CDR3 DNA: TGTGCCAGCAGTGAATGTCTAGCGGGAGGGAGGGGAGAGACCCAGTACTTC. This codes for CASSECLAGGRGETQYF. The chain employs TRBV25-1 and TRBJ2-5; 12 bases fit TRBD2. V dropped 1 base and J dropped 4; count of bases not matched to a gene: 7. CDR1 is MGHDK, CDR2 SYGVNS, per germline. The CDR3 is 17 residues long.

This chain connects TRBV5-1 to TRBJ1-2; tentative D call: TRBD1 (6 bases). Germline CDR1 is SGHRS and CDR2 is YFSETQ. V shed 3 bases and J shed 3 bases, with 21 bases lying between them. This CDR3 spans 17 amino acids. CDR3 in amino acids: CASSSVLGDNPYYGYTF. The DNA of the CDR3 is TGCGCCAGCAGCTCGGTTCTAGGGGACAACCCTTACTATGGCTACACCTTC.

The V gene is TRBV28, the J gene TRBJ2-2; TRBD1 is a possible D gene (5 bases). V lost 6 bases and J lost 0, with 17 bases in between. Per the germline V gene, CDR1 is MDHEN and CDR2 is SYDVKM. This CDR3 has 17 residues. CDR3 protein: CASRRFTGFANTGELFF. The CDR3 coding sequence is TGTGCCAGCAGACGCTTTACAGGTTTCGCGAACACCGGGGAGCTGTTTTTT.

A remark on this clone: The sample has other DNA sequences that encode this CDR3 too. The chain uses TRBV15 and TRBJ2-7, with 8 nucleotides matching TRBD1. Germline CDR1 LNHNV, CDR2 YYDKDF (reference sequence). The J segment lost 3 bases and the V segment lost 1 base, leaving 2 bases of the junction unmatched. The CDR3 extends over 14 amino acids. CDR3 protein: CATSRGGQGYEQYF. For the CDR3, the DNA is TGTGCCACCAGCAGAGGAGGACAGGGCTACGAGCAGTACTTC.

This chain uses TRBV1 with TRBJ2-1; TRBD2 reflects the table's D call only, with no check against the DNA. TRBV1 counts as a pseudogene. The CDR3 is 13 residues long. CDR3: CTSSRPGGPRLFF. Here the CDR3 DNA reads TGCACCAGCAGCCGGCCGGGAGGGCCTAGGTTGTTCTTC.

The rearrangement uses TRBV5-1 and TRBJ2-3; TRBD2 agrees at 15 bases. This CDR3 is 19 amino acids long. The V segment lost 7 bases and the J segment 0 bases; nucleotides outside the gene matches: 12. From germline, CDR1 is SGHRS and CDR2 YFSETQ. CDR3 loop: CASRLGLAGGSFSTDTQYF. In DNA, the CDR3 is TGCGCCAGCCGGCTGGGACTAGCGGGAGGATCCTTTAGCACAGATACGCAGTATTTT.